A selection of T cell receptor beta chains follows, all from one sample in a study of CD8+ T cells in alopecia areata. TCRdb's copy holds only in-frame clones and misses some; the assay was immunoSEQ multiplex PCR. This repertoire shows a few hundred thousand clones, more than 30% found once; its top ten account for around 0.48%. The sample here was CD4+ T cells sorted from blood, taken between weeks 30 and 35, from a patient treated with tofacitinib. The receptors derive from a human donor with alopecia areata. The CDR3 runs from the conserved cysteine through the conserved F or W. The D gene is left open where the match is weak. Not every row has a clone size; where given, it reads once, few, many or a size class.

v_call: TRBV7-2
j_call: TRBJ1-1
d_call: TRBD1
clone_size: few
cdr3_aa: CASRLQGANTEAFF
cdr3_nt: TGTGCCAGCAGACTACAGGGGGCGAACACTGAAGCTTTCTTT

v_call: TRBV5-1
j_call: TRBJ2-1
d_call: TRBD2
clone_size: NA
cdr3_aa: CASSSISGSVGNEQFF
cdr3_nt: TGCGCCAGCAGCTCGATTAGCGGGAGTGTAGGTAATGAGCAGTTCTTC

v_call: TRBV18
j_call: TRBJ1-2
d_call: NA
clone_size: NA
cdr3_aa: CASSPRTGAGYTF
cdr3_nt: TGTGCCAGCTCACCCCGGACTGGGGCTGGCTACACCTTC

v_call: TRBV15
j_call: TRBJ1-3
d_call: NA
clone_size: NA
cdr3_aa: CATSTTVSGNTIYF
cdr3_nt: TGTGCCACCAGCACGACAGTCTCTGGAAACACCATATATTTT

v_call: TRBV30
j_call: TRBJ2-2
d_call: NA
clone_size: NA
cdr3_aa: CAWSHTHNTGELFF
cdr3_nt: TGTGCCTGGAGTCATACCCATAACACCGGGGAGCTGTTTTTT

v_call: TRBV6-5
j_call: TRBJ2-4
d_call: NA
clone_size: NA
cdr3_aa: CASSSPLQENIQYF
cdr3_nt: TGTGCCAGCAGCTCCCCCTTACAGGAAAACATTCAGTACTTC

v_call: TRBV29-1
j_call: TRBJ2-7
d_call: NA
clone_size: NA
cdr3_aa: CSVGTLHSYEQYF
cdr3_nt: TGCAGCGTTGGGACACTACACTCCTACGAGCAGTACTTC

v_call: TRBV18
j_call: TRBJ1-1
d_call: NA
clone_size: NA
cdr3_aa: CASSPWRGDTEAFF
cdr3_nt: TGTGCCAGCTCACCTTGGCGAGGCGACACTGAAGCTTTCTTT

v_call: TRBV29-1
j_call: TRBJ2-7
d_call: NA
clone_size: few
cdr3_aa: CSVDTGLGDYEQYF
cdr3_nt: TGCAGCGTTGACACGGGACTGGGCGACTACGAGCAGTACTTC

v_call: TRBV7-8
j_call: TRBJ2-5
d_call: NA
clone_size: NA
cdr3_aa: CASSLVRRRETQYF
cdr3_nt: TGTGCCAGCAGCTTAGTCCGGCGGAGAGAGACCCAGTACTTC

v_call: TRBV29-1
j_call: TRBJ2-7
d_call: NA
clone_size: few
cdr3_aa: CSVITGAGLSYEQYF
cdr3_nt: TGCAGCGTTATTACGGGGGCAGGGCTCTCCTACGAGCAGTACTTC

v_call: TRBV11-1
j_call: TRBJ1-4
d_call: TRBD1
clone_size: NA
cdr3_aa: CASSSDRGEKLFF
cdr3_nt: TGTGCCAGCAGCTCAGACAGGGGAGAAAAACTGTTTTTT

v_call: TRBV30
j_call: TRBJ2-1
d_call: NA
clone_size: many
cdr3_aa: CAWSVRYFAFF
cdr3_nt: TGTGCCTGGAGTGTAAGGTACTTTGCGTTCTTC

v_call: TRBV6-6
j_call: TRBJ2-1
d_call: TRBD2
clone_size: few
cdr3_aa: CASSSLAGTGNEQFF
cdr3_nt: TGTGCCAGCAGTTCCCTAGCGGGAACGGGAAATGAGCAGTTCTTC

v_call: TRBV15
j_call: TRBJ2-2
d_call: TRBD1
clone_size: NA
cdr3_aa: CATTRDRVIAGELFF
cdr3_nt: TGTGCCACCACCCGGGACAGGGTTATTGCCGGGGAGCTGTTTTTT

v_call: TRBV10-2
j_call: TRBJ2-1
d_call: TRBD2
clone_size: few
cdr3_aa: CASRIGAGGSYNEQFF
cdr3_nt: TGCGCCAGCAGGATTGGGGCGGGGGGCTCCTACAATGAGCAGTTCTTC

v_call: TRBV25-1
j_call: TRBJ2-3
d_call: NA
clone_size: NA
cdr3_aa: CASSEYMGSSQYF
cdr3_nt: TGTGCCAGCAGTGAATATATGGGCAGCTCCCAGTATTTT

v_call: TRBV6-5
j_call: TRBJ2-7
d_call: TRBD1
clone_size: NA
cdr3_aa: CASTERTGWGEQYF
cdr3_nt: TGTGCCAGCACCGAAAGGACAGGGTGGGGCGAGCAGTACTTC

v_call: TRBV5-1
j_call: TRBJ2-1
d_call: TRBD2
clone_size: NA
cdr3_aa: CASSSLAGGDNEQFF
cdr3_nt: TGCGCCAGCAGCTCGTTAGCGGGGGGCGACAATGAGCAGTTCTTC

v_call: TRBV5-1
j_call: TRBJ1-1
d_call: NA
clone_size: NA
cdr3_aa: CASSSSAGSEAFF
cdr3_nt: TGCGCCAGCAGCTCCTCTGCCGGGAGTGAAGCTTTCTTT

v_call: TRBV5-1
j_call: TRBJ2-3
d_call: NA
clone_size: NA
cdr3_aa: CASTRQGEFDTQYF
cdr3_nt: TGCGCCAGCACCAGACAAGGGGAATTTGATACGCAGTATTTT

v_call: TRBV9
j_call: TRBJ2-1
d_call: NA
clone_size: NA
cdr3_aa: CASSVGRGNEQFF
cdr3_nt: TGTGCCAGCAGCGTGGGCAGGGGCAATGAGCAGTTCTTC